Each of the 17 T cell receptor beta chains below was sequenced from the same sample in a study of graft-versus-host responses after intestinal transplantation. These TCRs are of unknown antigen specificity. Assay used: immunoSEQ multiplex PCR; TCRdb lists only in-frame clones, some missing. The sample shows about 110,000 clones, 93% of them seen only once. This material consisted of unstimulated CD8+ T cells sorted from spleen or lymph node cells, taken before transplant. These receptors came from a human donor who was the organ donor for an intestinal transplant.

This chain links TRBV19 with TRBJ2-7, with TRBD2 as a possible D gene (5 bases). Trimming stripped 1 base from V and 2 bases from J, with 12 bases between. There are 15 residues in the CDR3. The germline V gene has CDR1 LNHDA and CDR2 SQIVND (reference sequence). The CDR3 spells CASSIASGYPYEQYF. For the CDR3, the DNA is TGTGCCAGTAGTATAGCCAGCGGTTATCCCTACGAGCAGTACTTC.

The sample holds one count of this clone. This sequence joins TRBV4-1 and TRBJ2-3, with TRBD2 as a possible D gene (6 bases). Germline V lookup: CDR1 MGHRA, CDR2 YSYEKL. The ends were cut back, 0 bases at V and 2 bases at J, with 12 bases in the middle. This CDR3 is built from 16 residues. The CDR3 nucleotides are TGCGCCAGCAGCCAAGATGGCGGGGAATACACAGATACGCAGTATTTT. It is translated as CASSQDGGEYTDTQYF.

The chain is built from TRBV10-2 and TRBJ2-1, with TRBD2 matching over 13 bases. With V trimmed by 4 bases and J by 4 bases, 16 bases remained unmatched. The germline gives CDR1 WSHSY, CDR2 SAAADI. This CDR3 is built from 20 residues. The CDR3 is CASSGIWGLAGRPIYNEQFF. The CDR3 DNA reads TGCGCCAGCAGTGGAATATGGGGACTAGCGGGAAGGCCCATTTACAATGAGCAGTTCTTC.

The CDR3 region is CSAPDSNQAFF. DNA for the CDR3: TGCAGTGCCCCGGACAGCAACCAGGCTTTCTTT. The chain is built from TRBV20-1 and TRBJ1-1, with a tentative D call TRBD1 (6 bases). The CDR3 is 11 residues long. CDR1 is DFQATT and CDR2 is SNEGSKA in the germline V gene (reference sequence). Trimming shortened V by 6 bases and J by 11 bases, and 16 bases separated the two germline ends.

This clone appeared a single time. This chain uses TRBV4-1 with TRBJ2-3; TRBD2 matches at 12 bases. The CDR3 totals 16 residues. Germline V CDR1 and CDR2: MGHRA, YSYEKL. Germline trimming cut 1 base from V and 3 bases from J; bases unmatched to any gene: 2. Here the CDR3 reads CASSQVLAGGTDTQYF. CDR3 DNA: TGCGCCAGCAGCCAAGTCCTAGCGGGAGGGACAGATACGCAGTATTTT.

CDR3 region: CASNPGSYHYEQYF. The CDR3, as DNA: TGTGCCAGCAATCCGGGCAGCTATCACTACGAGCAGTACTTC. The chain employs TRBV6-5 and TRBJ2-7; D is undetermined. From germline, CDR1 is MNHEY and CDR2 SVGAGI. The CDR3 is 14 residues long. Trimming took off 7 bases at V and 3 bases at J, with 16 bases between the two ends.

This chain links TRBV5-6 with TRBJ2-7; 8 nucleotides match TRBD1. V trimming: 3 bases; J trimming: 4 bases; junction bases outside the gene matches: 6. The CDR3 extends over 14 amino acids. The germline CDR1 and CDR2 sequences are SGHDT and YYEEEE. The CDR3, as DNA: TGTGCCAGCAGCTACCCGGGACAGGCGTACGAGCAGTACTTC. It translates to CASSYPGQAYEQYF.

V and J are TRBV29-1 and TRBJ2-1; maybe TRBD2 (5 bases). Germline loops: CDR1 SQVTM, CDR2 ANQGSEA. The V gene lost 2 bases and the J gene lost 3 bases, with 8 bases spanning the gap. The CDR3 has 13 residues. CDR3 DNA sequence: TGCAGCGTTGAAACGGGGAACTACAATGAGCAGTTCTTC. It is translated as CSVETGNYNEQFF.

The J gene is TRBJ1-1, the V gene TRBV4-1; possibly TRBD1 for D (6 bases). CDR1 and CDR2 from the germline V gene are MGHRA and YSYEKL. Trimming shortened V by 0 bases and J by 0 bases, and 11 bases separated the two germline ends. The CDR3 length is 16 residues. CDR3 sequence reads: CASSQDPGQMNTEAFF. As DNA, the CDR3 is TGCGCCAGCAGCCAAGACCCGGGACAAATGAACACTGAAGCTTTCTTT.

J is TRBJ2-2 and V is TRBV9; 14 bases fit TRBD2. The CDR3 spans 19 residues. The junction had 11 bases not matched to a gene; V was cut back by 0 bases and J by 7 bases. The germline V gene has CDR1 SGDLS and CDR2 YYNGEE. CDR3 in amino acids: CASSVGGRTSGRLGGELFF. CDR3 bases: TGTGCCAGCAGCGTAGGGGGCCGGACTAGCGGGAGGTTAGGCGGGGAGCTGTTTTTT.

V usage is TRBV6-5 and J usage is TRBJ2-6; D is uncertain. This CDR3 has 16 amino acids. The germline V gene encodes CDR1 MNHEY and CDR2 SVGAGI. Deletions cut 2 bases from V and 4 bases from J, with 12 bases between. In DNA, the CDR3 is TGTGCCAGCAGTTACATGGGCCCCACCGGGGCCAACGTCCTGACTTTC. It is translated as CASSYMGPTGANVLTF.

This sequence joins TRBV7-2 and TRBJ2-4, with 7 bases identical to TRBD1. Germline V CDR1 and CDR2: SGHTA, FQGNSA. The trim removed 5 bases at V and 2 bases at J, leaving 12 bases unmatched. CDR3 length: 17 amino acids. The CDR3 spells CASSLRGQAAPKNIQYF. The CDR3, as DNA: TGTGCCAGCAGCCTCCGAGGACAGGCGGCTCCCAAAAACATTCAGTACTTC.

Notes on this clone: This same CDR3 is encoded by further DNA sequences in the sample. The rearrangement joins TRBV6-6 to TRBJ2-7; the match to TRBD2 covers 9 bases. After removal of 0 bases from V and 3 bases from J, the junction contained 0 bases not matched to a gene. Looked up from germline, CDR1 is MNHNY and CDR2 is SVGAGI (reference sequence). The CDR3 loop spans 14 amino acids. The CDR3 DNA reads as TGTGCCAGCAGTTACTCGACTAGCGGCTACGAGCAGTACTTC. This encodes CASSYSTSGYEQYF.

V is TRBV5-8 and J is TRBJ1-2; D remains unclear. The CDR3 runs to 13 residues. Germline V lookup: CDR1 SGHTS, CDR2 YDEGEE. The ends were cut back, 1 base at V and 8 bases at J, with 12 bases in the middle. CDR3 residues: CASSLIGSFGYTF. DNA for the CDR3: TGTGCCAGCAGCTTGATTGGGTCCTTCGGCTACACCTTC.

The chain carries TRBV11-2 and TRBJ2-7, with no clear D. V dropped 0 bases and J dropped 0 bases, with 6 bases sitting between them. CDR1 SGHAT and CDR2 FQNNGV come from the germline V gene. The CDR3 runs to 14 residues. CDR3 nucleotides: TGTGCCAGCAGCTTAGAAGCAAGCTCCTACGAGCAGTACTTC. Its translation is CASSLEASSYEQYF.

The chain joins TRBV28 to TRBJ2-7; D might be TRBD1 or TRBD2, each matching 5 bases. The CDR3 has 15 residues. With 5 bases removed from V and 0 bases from J, the gap between germline ends came to 14 bases. Germline V gene lookup returns CDR1 MDHEN and CDR2 SYDVKM. The CDR3: CASSGLRQNSYEQYF. The CDR3 coding sequence is TGTGCCAGCAGTGGACTCCGACAGAACTCCTACGAGCAGTACTTC.

The chain joins TRBV9 to TRBJ2-5; 14 nucleotides line up with TRBD2. The ends lost 1 base at V and 5 bases at J; junction bases unmatched: 1. This CDR3 has 15 amino acids. Germline V CDR1 and CDR2: SGDLS, YYNGEE. As DNA, the CDR3 is TGTGCCAGCAGCGTAAGACTAGCGGGAGGGGAGACCCAGTACTTC. Its translation is CASSVRLAGGETQYF.